The TCR beta chain under discussion was sequenced for a study of blood T cells in healthy people across ages. Then a second PCR, running roughly 7 to 11 cycles, was carried out with a sample-barcoded 5' primer and a J-beta primer mix. Samples each returned at least 3 million CDR3-containing paired-end reads. TCRdb analysed the 5' RACE reads with MiXCR anew, one entry per CDR3 protein. Counted here are about 900,000 distinct CDR3 sequences, roughly 52% occurring once; the ten biggest clones make up 13%. CDR1 and CDR2 (germline): SQVTM, ANQGSEA. The CDR3 spans 14 residues. The V gene lost 1 base and the J gene lost 3 bases, with 13 bases spanning the gap. This clonotype has a count of ten or more. Its antigen is not identified. Study results and limitations: The study found more naive CD4+ cells and higher diversity in long-lived than aged donors.

Sequencing was carried out using blood. V is TRBV29-1 and J is TRBJ2-7; D might be TRBD1 (5 bases). The receptor was derived from a man aged 25-40 years in good health. The CDR3 loop reads CSVEGEGQVYEQYF. Here the CDR3 DNA reads TGCAGCGTTGAAGGTGAAGGACAAGTCTACGAGCAGTACTTC.